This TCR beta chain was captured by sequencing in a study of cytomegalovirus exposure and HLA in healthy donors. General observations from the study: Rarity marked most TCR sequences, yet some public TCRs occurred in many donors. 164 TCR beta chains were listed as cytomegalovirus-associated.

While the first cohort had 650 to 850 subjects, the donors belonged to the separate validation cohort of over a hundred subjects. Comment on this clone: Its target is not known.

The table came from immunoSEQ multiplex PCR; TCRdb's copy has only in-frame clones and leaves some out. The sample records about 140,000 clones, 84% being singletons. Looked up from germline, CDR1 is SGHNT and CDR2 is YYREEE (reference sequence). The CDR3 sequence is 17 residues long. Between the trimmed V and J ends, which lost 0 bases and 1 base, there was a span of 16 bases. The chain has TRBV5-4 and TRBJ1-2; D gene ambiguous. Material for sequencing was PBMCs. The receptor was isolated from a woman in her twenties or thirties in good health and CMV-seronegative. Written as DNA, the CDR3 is TGTGCCAGCAGCTTGGGGATACAGCCAAGTCATAACTATGGCTACACCTTC. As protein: CASSLGIQPSHNYGYTF. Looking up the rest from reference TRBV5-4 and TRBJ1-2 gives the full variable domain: ETGVTQSPTHLIKTRGQQVTLRCSSQSGHNTVSWYQQALGQGPQFIFQYYREEENGRGNFPPRFSGLQFPNYSSELNVNALELDDSALYLCASSLGIQPSHNYGYTFGSGTRLTVV.